This record looks at one TCR beta chain sequence and its context. Libraries were prepared by immunoSEQ multiplex PCR; TCRdb keeps only in-frame clonotypes and omits some of them. The table shows 70,000 to 95,000 clones, with 85% to 95% occurring only once. The record originates from a study of T cell changes during pregnancy in multiple sclerosis. Trimming shortened V by 5 bases and J by 0 bases, and 12 bases separated the two germline ends. CDR3 length equals 15 residues. Germline CDR1 SGHDT, CDR2 YYEEEE. Sequences were derived from peripheral blood, sampled in the first trimester of pregnancy. The TCR was taken from a female donor with multiple sclerosis, enrolled in a pregnancy study. The V call is TRBV5-6, the J call TRBJ1-5, with D possibly matching TRBD1 (5 bases). CDR3 sequence: CASSQGGSSNQPQHF. DNA of the CDR3: TGTGCCAGCAGTCAGGGAGGTTCTAGCAATCAGCCCCAGCATTTT.